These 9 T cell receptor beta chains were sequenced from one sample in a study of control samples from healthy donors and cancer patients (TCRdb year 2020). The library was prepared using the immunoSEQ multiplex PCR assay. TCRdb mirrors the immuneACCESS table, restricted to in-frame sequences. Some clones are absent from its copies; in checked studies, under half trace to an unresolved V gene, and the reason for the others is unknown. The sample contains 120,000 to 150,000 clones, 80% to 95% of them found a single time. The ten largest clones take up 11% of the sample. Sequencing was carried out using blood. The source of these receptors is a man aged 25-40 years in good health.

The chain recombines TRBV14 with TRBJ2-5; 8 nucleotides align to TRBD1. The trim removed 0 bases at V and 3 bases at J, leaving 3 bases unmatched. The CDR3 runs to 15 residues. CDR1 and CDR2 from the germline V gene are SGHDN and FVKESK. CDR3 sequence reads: CASSQEDRAKETQYF. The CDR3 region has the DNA TGTGCCAGCAGCCAAGAGGACAGGGCAAAAGAGACCCAGTACTTC.

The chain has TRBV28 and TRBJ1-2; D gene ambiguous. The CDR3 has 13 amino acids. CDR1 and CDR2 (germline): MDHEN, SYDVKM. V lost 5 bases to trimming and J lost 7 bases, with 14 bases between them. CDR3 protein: CASSPSPRVGYTF. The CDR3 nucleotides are TGTGCCAGCAGTCCCTCCCCACGCGTTGGCTACACCTTC.

CDR3 DNA: TGTGCCAGCAGCTTATTCGTTATCCGGACTAGCTCCTACAATGAGCAGTTCTTC. It is translated as CASSLFVIRTSSYNEQFF. The chain recombines TRBV7-9 with TRBJ2-1; 7 nucleotides line up with TRBD2. Germline V gene sequence: CDR1 SEHNR, CDR2 FQNEAQ (reference sequence). The CDR3 has 18 amino acids. Trimming at V came to 2 bases and at J to 0 bases, leaving 10 bases not matched to a gene.

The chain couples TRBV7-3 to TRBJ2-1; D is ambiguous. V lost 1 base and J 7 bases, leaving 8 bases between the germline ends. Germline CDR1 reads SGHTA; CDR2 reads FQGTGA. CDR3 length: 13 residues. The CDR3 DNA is TGTGCCAGCAGCTTAATAGGCGGTAATGAGCAGTTCTTC. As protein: CASSLIGGNEQFF. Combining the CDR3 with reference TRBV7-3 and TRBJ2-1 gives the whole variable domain GAGVSQTPSNKVTEKGKYVELRCDPISGHTALYWYRQSLGQGPEFLIYFQGTGAADDSGLPNDRFFAVRPEGSVSTLKIQRTERGDSAVYLCASSLIGGNEQFFGPGTRLTVL.

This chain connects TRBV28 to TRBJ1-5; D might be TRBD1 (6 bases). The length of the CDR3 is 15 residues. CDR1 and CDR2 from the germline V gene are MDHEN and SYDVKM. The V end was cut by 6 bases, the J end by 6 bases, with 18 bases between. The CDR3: CASRIGGARTQPQHF. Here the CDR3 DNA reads TGTGCCAGCAGAATAGGGGGGGCCCGGACTCAGCCCCAGCATTTT.

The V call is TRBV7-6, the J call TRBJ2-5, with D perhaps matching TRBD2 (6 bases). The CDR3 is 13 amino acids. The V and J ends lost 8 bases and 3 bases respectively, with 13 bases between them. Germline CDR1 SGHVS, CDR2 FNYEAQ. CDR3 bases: TGTGCCAGCGAGGACTATAATAAAGAGACCCAGTACTTC. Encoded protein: CASEDYNKETQYF.

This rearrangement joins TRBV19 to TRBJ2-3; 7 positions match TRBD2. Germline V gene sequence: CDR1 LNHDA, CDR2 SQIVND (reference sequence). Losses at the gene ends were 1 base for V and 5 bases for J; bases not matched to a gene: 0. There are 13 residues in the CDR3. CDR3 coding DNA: TGTGCCAGTAGTATAGTAGCGGGAGATACGCAGTATTTT. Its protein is CASSIVAGDTQYF.

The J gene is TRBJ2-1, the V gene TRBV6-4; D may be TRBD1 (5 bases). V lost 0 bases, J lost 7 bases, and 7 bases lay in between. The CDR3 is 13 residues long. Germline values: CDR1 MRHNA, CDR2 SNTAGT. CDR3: CASSDSDRNEQFF. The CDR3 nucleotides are TGTGCCAGCAGTGACTCCGACAGAAATGAGCAGTTCTTC.

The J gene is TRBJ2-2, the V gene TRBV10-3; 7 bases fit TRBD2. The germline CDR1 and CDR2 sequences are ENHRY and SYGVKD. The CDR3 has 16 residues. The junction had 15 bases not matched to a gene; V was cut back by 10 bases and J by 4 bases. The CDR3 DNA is TGTGCCACCCAGCGACTAGCAGCCCAGGGCACCGGGGAGCTGTTTTTT. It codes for CATQRLAAQGTGELFF.